Each of the 15 T cell receptor beta chains below was sequenced from the same sample in a study of OX40 agonist ivuxolimab in advanced cancers. Only in-frame clones appear in the TCRdb table, and some are missing; sequencing was by immunoSEQ multiplex PCR. The profile shows around 70,000 clones, roughly 80% of them singletons. This specimen was CD4+ or CD8+ T cells sorted from blood, taken in a trial of the OX40 agonist ivuxolimab. These TCRs come from an adult with an advanced solid tumor such as melanoma, head and neck, liver or kidney cancer.

The DNA of the CDR3 is TGCGCCAGCAGCCAGGATACGGGACAGGGGGCCCGGGGCTACACCTTC. Its protein is CASSQDTGQGARGYTF. The chain links TRBV4-1 to TRBJ1-2, with 12 bases lining up with TRBD1. This CDR3 region has 16 residues. Looked up from germline, CDR1 is MGHRA and CDR2 is YSYEKL. The J segment lost 8 bases and the V segment lost 3 bases, leaving 10 bases of the junction unmatched.

CDR3 bases: TGTGCCAGCAGTACACAGTCTTCGGGGGCCAACGTCCTGACTTTC. Its protein is CASSTQSSGANVLTF. The rearrangement links TRBV6-4 to TRBJ2-6; unclear D gene. V lost 5 bases and J 4 bases, leaving 12 bases between the germline ends. Germline CDR1 and CDR2: MRHNA and SNTAGT. The CDR3 length is 15 residues.

The chain links TRBV19 to TRBJ1-5; maybe TRBD1 (5 bases). The CDR3 contains 15 residues. Trimming cost V 3 bases and J 6 bases, with 15 bases left between them. Germline-derived CDR1 and CDR2 are LNHDA and SQIVND (reference sequence). The CDR3 DNA reads as TGTGCCAGTAGTATTAGATCCAGGGAGGCTCAGCCCCAGCATTTT. Residues: CASSIRSREAQPQHF.

Only a few counts were recorded for this clone. Other DNA sequences in the same sample also yield this CDR3. V gene TRBV29-1 combines with J gene TRBJ2-7, with D perhaps being TRBD1 or TRBD2 (5 bases each). The CDR3 has 11 residues. Looked up from germline, CDR1 is SQVTM and CDR2 is ANQGSEA. With 6 bases removed from V and 3 bases from J, the gap between germline ends came to 9 bases. The CDR3 sequence: CSVFGGYEQYF. The CDR3 bases are TGCAGCGTATTTGGGGGCTACGAGCAGTACTTC.

V is TRBV19 and J is TRBJ1-2; D perhaps matches TRBD1 (5 bases). The germline V and J ends were trimmed by 7 bases and 8 bases, with 23 bases remaining between them. CDR1 is LNHDA, CDR2 SQIVND, per germline (reference sequence). This CDR3 is built from 15 residues. The CDR3 is CASKESGSKVGGYTF. The CDR3 bases are TGTGCCAGTAAGGAGTCAGGGAGCAAGGTGGGAGGCTACACCTTC.

CDR3 loop: CASSPLGEETQYF. Written as DNA, the CDR3 is TGTGCCAGCAGCCCCTTGGGGGAAGAGACCCAGTACTTC. The chain combines TRBV11-2 with TRBJ2-5; D may correspond to TRBD1 or TRBD2 (5 bases each). The CDR3 has 13 residues. Trimming cost V 5 bases and J 3 bases, with 10 bases left between them. Germline V CDR1 and CDR2: SGHAT, FQNNGV. Filled out from reference TRBV11-2 and TRBJ2-5, the complete variable domain reads EAGVAQSPRYKIIEKRQSVAFWCNPISGHATLYWYQQILGQGPKLLIQFQNNGVVDDSQLPKDRFSAERLKGVDSTLKIQPAKLEDSAVYLCASSPLGEETQYFGPGTRLLVL.

The V and J genes are TRBV6-5 and TRBJ1-2, with 7 positions matching TRBD1. CDR1 and CDR2 (germline): MNHEY, SVGAGI. The CDR3 runs to 12 residues. V gave up 7 bases and J gave up 6 bases; unmatched junction bases: 5. The CDR3 loop reads CASTRTGDGYTF. The CDR3 DNA reads as TGTGCCAGCACCCGGACAGGTGATGGCTACACCTTC.

The chain has TRBV30 and TRBJ2-7; 11 nucleotides line up with TRBD1. CDR1 and CDR2 from the germline V gene are GTSNPN and SVGIG (reference sequence). CDR3 length: 15 amino acids. Germline trimming cut 3 bases from V and 0 bases from J; bases unmatched to any gene: 4. For the CDR3, the DNA is TGTGCCTGGAGGGGACAGGGGGGGCTCTCCTACGAGCAGTACTTC. Translated: CAWRGQGGLSYEQYF.

There are a few counts of this clone. V gene TRBV29-1 combines with J gene TRBJ2-1, with 15 bases aligning to TRBD2. V gave up 8 bases and J gave up 1 base; unmatched junction bases: 3. The CDR3 loop spans 15 amino acids. Germline V gives CDR1 SQVTM, CDR2 ANQGSEA. The DNA for the CDR3 is TGCAGCACGGGACTAGCGGGAGGTTCCTACAATGAGCAGTTCTTC. This translates into CSTGLAGGSYNEQFF.

The chain employs TRBV16 and TRBJ2-7, with D possibly matching TRBD1 (6 bases). V was cut by 3 bases and J by 2 bases, with 20 bases left in between. There are 17 residues in the CDR3. CDR1 and CDR2 from the germline V gene are KGHSY and FQNENV. CDR3 sequence reads: CASSQSAGTQHPYEQYF. The DNA for the CDR3 is TGTGCCAGCAGCCAGTCAGCCGGGACACAACATCCCTACGAGCAGTACTTC. The full variable domain, its missing parts supplied by reference TRBV16 and TRBJ2-7, is GEEVAQTPKHLVRGEGQKAKLYCAPIKGHSYVFWYQQVLKNEFKFLISFQNENVFDETGMPKERFSAKCLPNSPCSLEIQATKLEDSAVYFCASSQSAGTQHPYEQYFGPGTRLTVT.

The chain is built from TRBV9 and TRBJ2-3; no definite D call. Germline V gene lookup returns CDR1 SGDLS and CDR2 YYNGEE. The CDR3 covers 17 residues. V dropped 0 bases and J dropped 1 base, with 15 bases sitting between them. The CDR3: CASSVVERLRRTDTQYF. CDR3 coding DNA: TGTGCCAGCAGCGTAGTAGAACGTTTGCGCCGCACAGATACGCAGTATTTT.

The V call is TRBV2, the J call TRBJ1-1; D gene ambiguous. With 10 bases removed from V and 5 bases from J, the gap between germline ends came to 14 bases. Germline assignment: CDR1 SNHLY and CDR2 FYNNEI. The CDR3 has 12 amino acids. The CDR3 is CANSEVGTEAFF. Written as DNA, the CDR3 is TGTGCCAACTCTGAGGTGGGGACTGAAGCTTTCTTT.

By frequency in the sample, this clone is medium-sized. The genes are TRBV19 and TRBJ2-7, with a possible D match to TRBD2 (6 bases). V dropped 3 bases and J dropped 3 bases, with 18 bases sitting between them. The CDR3 runs to 16 residues. Germline-derived CDR1 and CDR2 are LNHDA and SQIVND (reference sequence). The CDR3 DNA follows: TGTGCCAGTAGTATTTTCGGGGGTGGAACTTTCTACGAGCAGTACTTC. It is translated as CASSIFGGGTFYEQYF.

This chain uses TRBV28 with TRBJ2-1; D gene uncertain. Trimming removed 3 bases at V and 3 bases at J, with 12 bases between. Germline CDR1 reads MDHEN; CDR2 reads SYDVKM. The CDR3 has 15 residues. The CDR3 DNA is TGTGCCAGCAGTTTCGGCGGCAGCCACTACAATGAGCAGTTCTTC. Its translation is CASSFGGSHYNEQFF.

V usage is TRBV19 and J usage is TRBJ2-5, with 8 bases that match TRBD1. J lost 4 bases, V lost 3 bases, and 10 bases had no gene match. The germline V gene encodes CDR1 LNHDA and CDR2 SQIVND (reference sequence). This CDR3 is built from 16 residues. The CDR3 region has the DNA TGTGCCAGTAGTATTGGTGACAGGGGCGTTGCAGAGACCCAGTACTTC. Amino acids: CASSIGDRGVAETQYF.